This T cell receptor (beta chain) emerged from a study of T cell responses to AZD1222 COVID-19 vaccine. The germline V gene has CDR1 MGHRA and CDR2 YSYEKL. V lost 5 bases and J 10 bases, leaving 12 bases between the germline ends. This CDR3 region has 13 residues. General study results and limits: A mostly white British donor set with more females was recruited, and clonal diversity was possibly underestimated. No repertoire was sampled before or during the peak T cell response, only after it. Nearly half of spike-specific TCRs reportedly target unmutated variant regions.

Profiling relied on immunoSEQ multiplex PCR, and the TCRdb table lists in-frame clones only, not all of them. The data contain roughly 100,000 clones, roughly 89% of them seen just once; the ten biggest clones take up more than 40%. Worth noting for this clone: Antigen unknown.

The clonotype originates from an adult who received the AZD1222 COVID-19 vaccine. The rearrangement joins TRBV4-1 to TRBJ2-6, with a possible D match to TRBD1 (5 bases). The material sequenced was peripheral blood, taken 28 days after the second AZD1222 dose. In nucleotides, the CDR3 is TGCGCCAGCAGCGCGGTGGGGCCGAACGTCCTGACTTTC. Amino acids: CASSAVGPNVLTF.